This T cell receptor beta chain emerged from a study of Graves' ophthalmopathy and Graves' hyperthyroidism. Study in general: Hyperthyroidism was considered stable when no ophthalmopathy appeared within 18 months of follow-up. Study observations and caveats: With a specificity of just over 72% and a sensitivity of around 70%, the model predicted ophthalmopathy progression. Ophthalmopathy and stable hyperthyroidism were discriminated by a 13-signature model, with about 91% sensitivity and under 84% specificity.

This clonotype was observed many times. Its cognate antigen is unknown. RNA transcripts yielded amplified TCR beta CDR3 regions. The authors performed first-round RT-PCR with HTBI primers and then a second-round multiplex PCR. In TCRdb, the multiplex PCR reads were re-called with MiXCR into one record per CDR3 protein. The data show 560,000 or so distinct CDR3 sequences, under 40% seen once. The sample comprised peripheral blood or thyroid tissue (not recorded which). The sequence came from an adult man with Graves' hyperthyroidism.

The CDR3 is CASSSWLLQGEDGYTF. The CDR3 DNA reads as TGCGCCAGCAGCTCATGGCTTCTACAGGGGGAGGATGGCTACACCTTC. The rearrangement links TRBV5-1 to TRBJ1-2, with TRBD1 identical over 8 bases. The CDR3 consists of 16 residues. V shed 3 bases, J shed 6 bases, and the junction held 13 bases outside the gene matches. From germline, CDR1 is SGHRS and CDR2 YFSETQ.